A selection of T cell receptor beta chains follows, all from one sample in a study of patients and donors after allogeneic stem cell transplantation. One entry per CDR3 protein, called by TCRdb with MiXCR from the RT-PCR reads. The sample shows 200,000 to 250,000 distinct CDR3 sequences, 38% of them seen only once. The material sequenced was blood, either unsorted or a sorted T cell fraction (not recorded which). These TCRs come from a human donor who was either an allogeneic HSCT recipient or a stem cell or donor lymphocyte infusion donor (not recorded which). It is not recorded whose cells these are; they may come from a transplant donor. Both conserved end residues are part of each CDR3. The order of the fields is V gene, J gene, D gene, clone size, CDR3 protein, CDR3 DNA. A D gene is named only where the DNA matches it firmly. Only part of the rows carry a size: once, few, many, or a class if the clone is expanded.

>TRBV15|TRBJ1-1|-|few
CATSRDKVAEAFF
TGTGCCACCAGCAGAGATAAGGTCGCTGAAGCTTTCTTT
>TRBV2|TRBJ1-4|-|-
CASSAGPVGEKLFF
TGTGCCAGCAGTGCGGGACCCGTAGGGGAAAAACTGTTTTTT
>TRBV20-1|TRBJ2-3|TRBD2|-
CSAWWGLAPPSQYF
TGCAGTGCTTGGTGGGGACTAGCGCCCCCCTCGCAGTATTTT
>TRBV28|TRBJ1-5|TRBD1|few
CASSLTGSVQPQHF
TGTGCCAGCAGTCTGACAGGGTCCGTTCAGCCCCAGCATTTT
>TRBV12-3/TRBV12-4|TRBJ1-1|-|-
CASSPTAPGEAFF
TGTGCCAGCAGTCCCACAGCCCCCGGTGAAGCTTTCTTT
>TRBV3-1|TRBJ1-5|TRBD1|few
CASGQGRGQPQHF
TGTGCCAGTGGACAGGGGCGAGGTCAGCCCCAGCATTTT
>TRBV12-3/TRBV12-4|TRBJ1-2|TRBD1|-
CASSPDRAVVGYTF
TGTGCCAGCAGCCCCGACAGGGCCGTGGTAGGCTACACCTTC
>TRBV15|TRBJ2-1|-|-
CATSGGPYNEQFF
TGTGCCACCAGCGGGGGCCCCTACAATGAGCAGTTCTTC
>TRBV9|TRBJ2-7|TRBD2|-
CASSPSAGGAAYEQYF
TGTGCCAGCAGCCCGTCGGCGGGGGGGGCCGCCTACGAGCAGTACTTC
>TRBV9|TRBJ2-5|-|few
CASSVGGRETQYF
TGTGCCAGCAGCGTAGGGGGCAGGGAGACCCAGTACTTC
>TRBV4-2|TRBJ1-6|TRBD1|-
CASSQEHGLGQGWSPLHF
TGTGCCAGCAGCCAAGAGCACGGACTAGGACAGGGATGGTCACCCCTCCACTTT
>TRBV4-3|TRBJ1-4|TRBD1|-
CASSQVRDRGDEKLFF
TGCGCCAGCAGCCAAGTAAGAGACAGGGGTGATGAAAAACTGTTTTTT
>TRBV10-3|TRBJ1-5|-|few
CAISEGESNQPQHF
TGTGCCATCAGTGAGGGGGAAAGCAATCAGCCCCAGCATTTT